These 19 T cell receptor beta chains were sequenced from one sample in a study listed by TCRdb under 2016. Libraries were built with RT-PCR. This sample was sequenced with an Illumina MiSeq. TCRdb passed the public sequencing reads through fastp at Q25 and MiXCR, retaining productive beta sequences. Duplicate CDR3 protein sequences are folded into a single record with the most common DNA and genes. The table for this sample lists 550,000 to 750,000 distinct CDR3 sequences; 13% to 15% of them were counted only once. The ten top clones hold 3.6% of the sample. Material for sequencing was memory CD4+ T cells from blood. The receptor source for this set is a female donor in good health, serving as a healthy control.

The sample holds many counts of this clonotype. Mismatch with germline at one junction end may stem from a read error. The chain recombines TRBV6-6 with TRBJ1-4; perhaps TRBD1 as D (6 bases). Germline assignment: CDR1 MNHNY and CDR2 SVGAGI (reference sequence). The CDR3 sequence is 16 residues long. CDR3 coding DNA: TGTGCCAGCAGTGACTCGGGGGGCCGGTCTAATGAAAAACTGTTTTTT. Its translation is CASSDSGGRSNEKLFF.

The chain has TRBV7-7 and TRBJ2-5, with unresolved D. CDR3 length: 14 amino acids. Germline V lookup: CDR1 SSHAT, CDR2 FNYEAQ (reference sequence). Trimming removed 5 bases at V and 5 bases at J, with 15 bases between. In DNA form, the CDR3 reads TGTGCCAGCAGCCCCTGGATGGGCACGGAGACCCAGTACTTC. This sequence encodes CASSPWMGTETQYF.

This clonotype appeared many times. J is TRBJ2-1 and V is TRBV27; TRBD2 agrees at 9 bases. J lost 0 bases, V lost 5 bases, and 8 bases had no gene match. Germline V gene lookup returns CDR1 MNHEY and CDR2 SMNVEV (reference sequence). This CDR3 has 17 residues. CDR3 nucleotides: TGTGCCAGCAGTCCGGGACTAGCCTACCGCTCCTACAATGAGCAGTTCTTC. The encoded protein is CASSPGLAYRSYNEQFF.

A few counts support this clonotype. The chain employs TRBV3-1 and TRBJ2-4; weak D call: TRBD2 (5 bases). Deletions cut 1 base from V and 1 base from J, with 11 bases between. CDR1 and CDR2 (germline): LGHDT, YNNKEL (reference sequence). This CDR3 has 16 residues. CDR3 in amino acids: CASSQGTSRAKNIQYF. The CDR3 DNA sequence: TGTGCCAGCAGCCAAGGGACTTCTAGGGCCAAAAACATTCAGTACTTC.

The rearrangement joins TRBV20-1 to TRBJ2-7; possibly TRBD2 for D (5 bases). In germline, CDR1 is DFQATT, CDR2 SNEGSKA (reference sequence). V was cut by 7 bases and J by 3 bases, with 22 bases left in between. The CDR3 contains 15 residues. CDR3 residues: CSVRGQWRTGYEQYF. The CDR3 DNA is TGCAGTGTAAGAGGGCAGTGGAGGACGGGCTACGAGCAGTACTTC.

Concerning this clonotype: This sequence may be a read error, since a much larger clone differs from it by one base. The chain carries TRBV27 and TRBJ2-7, with 8 bases fitting TRBD2. V dropped 6 bases and J dropped 4; count of bases not matched to a gene: 11. From germline, CDR1 is MNHEY and CDR2 SMNVEV (reference sequence). The CDR3 has 15 amino acids. DNA for the CDR3: TGTGCCAGCAGCCTGAATCCTAGCGGGTTATACGAGCAGTACTTC. It encodes CASSLNPSGLYEQYF.

This chain connects TRBV7-3 to TRBJ2-5; D remains ambiguous. This CDR3 region has 14 residues. CDR1 is SGHTA and CDR2 is FQGTGA in the germline V gene. Trimming pared 5 bases from V and 4 bases from J, leaving 14 bases between. CDR3: CASSPSRAGETQYF. DNA for the CDR3: TGTGCCAGCAGCCCCTCCCGGGCTGGAGAGACCCAGTACTTC.

The rearrangement links TRBV11-2 to TRBJ2-5, with 11 bases lining up with TRBD1. After removal of 4 bases from V and 5 bases from J, the junction contained 6 bases not matched to a gene. Germline loops: CDR1 SGHAT, CDR2 FQNNGV. This CDR3 has 15 residues. CDR3 in DNA: TGTGCCAGCAGCTCATGGACAGGGGGCCTGGAGACCCAGTACTTC. It is translated as CASSSWTGGLETQYF.

In its sample, this clonotype was seen a few times. This chain connects TRBV5-5 to TRBJ2-3; D possibly corresponds to TRBD2 (6 bases). Germline loops: CDR1 SGHKS, CDR2 YYEKEE (reference sequence). The length of the CDR3 is 14 residues. Trimming removed 5 bases at V and 1 base at J, with 11 bases between. The CDR3 loop is CASSWERGTDTQYF. In DNA, the CDR3 is TGTGCCAGCAGTTGGGAGCGGGGCACAGATACGCAGTATTTT.

This clonotype was observed many times. The J gene is TRBJ2-3, the V gene TRBV20-1; 16 bases map to TRBD2. The CDR3 runs 17 residues. The junction had 12 bases not matched to a gene; V was cut back by 7 bases and J by 5 bases. The germline V gene encodes CDR1 DFQATT and CDR2 SNEGSKA (reference sequence). The CDR3 coding sequence is TGCAGTGTCGTGCCCGGGACTAGCGGGAGGGAGGTAGATACGCAGTATTTT. It codes for CSVVPGTSGREVDTQYF.

The gene calls are TRBV28 and TRBJ1-3; D is undetermined. The CDR3 sequence is 16 residues long. CDR1 is MDHEN, CDR2 SYDVKM, per germline. Trimming took off 6 bases at V and 0 bases at J, with 15 bases between the two ends. The CDR3 DNA is TGTGCCAGCAGACGCTCTTCCCCCCTCTCTGGAAACACCATATATTTT. It specifies CASRRSSPLSGNTIYF.

This chain joins TRBV4-2 and TRBJ1-5; maybe TRBD1 (5 bases). Per the germline V gene, CDR1 is LGHNA and CDR2 is YNFKEQ. V was cut by 3 bases and J by 1 base, with 10 bases left in between. The CDR3 has 15 amino acids. The CDR3 loop reads CASSHGANSNQPQHF. Here the CDR3 DNA reads TGTGCCAGCAGCCATGGGGCGAACAGCAATCAGCCCCAGCATTTT.

This clonotype was seen a handful of times. J is TRBJ2-5 and V is TRBV20-1, with D tentatively TRBD2 (6 bases). The CDR3 runs 14 residues. Germline V CDR1 and CDR2: DFQATT, SNEGSKA (reference sequence). Here the CDR3 reads CRLAGTPGRETQYF. CDR3 DNA sequence: TGCAGGCTTGCCGGGACTCCGGGACGGGAGACCCAGTACTTC.

The rearrangement uses TRBV12-5 and TRBJ1-2; TRBD1 might be the D (6 bases). Germline CDR1 is LGHNT and CDR2 is FRNRAP. The V end was cut by 2 bases, the J end by 4 bases, with 8 bases between. CDR3 length equals 13 residues. The CDR3 loop reads CASGLTGSYGYTF. The CDR3 DNA reads as TGTGCTAGTGGTTTGACAGGGTCCTATGGCTACACCTTC.

This rearrangement joins TRBV6-2 or TRBV6-3 to TRBJ1-1; 7 bases align to TRBD1. Germline CDR1 and CDR2: MNHEY and SVGEGT. The ends lost 6 bases at V and 5 bases at J; junction bases unmatched: 9. The CDR3 is 14 residues long. CDR3 nucleotides: TGTGCCAGCAGCGGAACAGGGGTTTTAACTGAAGCTTTCTTT. Its protein is CASSGTGVLTEAFF.

J is TRBJ1-5 and V is TRBV15, with 10 positions matching TRBD1. The length of the CDR3 is 15 residues. Germline V gene sequence: CDR1 LNHNV, CDR2 YYDKDF (reference sequence). J lost 6 bases, V lost 5 bases, and 7 bases had no gene match. The CDR3 reads CATSFDRGRGQPQHF. The CDR3 DNA is TGTGCCACCAGCTTCGACAGGGGGCGCGGTCAGCCCCAGCATTTT. The full variable domain, its missing parts supplied by reference TRBV15 and TRBJ1-5, is DAMVIQNPRYQVTQFGKPVTLSCSQTLNHNVMYWYQQKSSQAPKLLFHYYDKDFNNEADTPDNFQSRRPNTSFCFLDIRSPGLGDTAMYLCATSFDRGRGQPQHFGDGTRLSIL.

The J gene is TRBJ2-7, the V gene TRBV12-5; tentatively, D is TRBD2 (5 bases). Germline V gives CDR1 LGHNT, CDR2 FRNRAP. This CDR3 comprises 14 residues. V gave up 5 bases and J gave up 0 bases, with 11 bases separating them. The CDR3 DNA reads as TGTGCTAGTGGTATCGGACTCCGCTCCTACGAGCAGTACTTC. The encoded protein is CASGIGLRSYEQYF.

In its sample, this clonotype was seen many times. The chain recombines TRBV3-1 with TRBJ1-1, with D possibly TRBD1 on 5 matching bases. CDR1 is LGHDT and CDR2 is YNNKEL in the germline V gene (reference sequence). Between the trimmed V and J ends, which lost 4 bases and 5 bases, there was a span of 14 bases. The CDR3 runs to 14 residues. CDR3 bases: TGTGCCAGCAGCCGTGGGGCAGGCGATACTGAAGCTTTCTTT. Residues: CASSRGAGDTEAFF.

This chain uses TRBV12-3 or TRBV12-4 with TRBJ2-7; 13 nucleotides agree with TRBD2. V was pared by 6 bases and J by 5 bases, with 10 bases of the junction left unmatched. The CDR3 runs to 16 residues. The CDR3: CASRRGLAGKGHEQYF. In nucleotides, the CDR3 is TGTGCCAGCAGAAGGGGACTAGCGGGAAAGGGCCACGAGCAGTACTTC.